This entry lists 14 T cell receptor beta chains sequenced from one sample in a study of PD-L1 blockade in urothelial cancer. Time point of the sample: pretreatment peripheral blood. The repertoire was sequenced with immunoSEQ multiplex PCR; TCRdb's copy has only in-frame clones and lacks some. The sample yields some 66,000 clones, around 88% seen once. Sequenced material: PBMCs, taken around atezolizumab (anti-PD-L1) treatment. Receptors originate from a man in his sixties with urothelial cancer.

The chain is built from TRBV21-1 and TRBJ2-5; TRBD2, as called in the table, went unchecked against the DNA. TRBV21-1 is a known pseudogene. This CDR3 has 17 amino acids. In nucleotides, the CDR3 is TGTGCCAGCAGCAAAGTTGGTAGCCGGGGGACCCAAGAGACCCAGTACTTC. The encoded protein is CASSKVGSRGTQETQYF.

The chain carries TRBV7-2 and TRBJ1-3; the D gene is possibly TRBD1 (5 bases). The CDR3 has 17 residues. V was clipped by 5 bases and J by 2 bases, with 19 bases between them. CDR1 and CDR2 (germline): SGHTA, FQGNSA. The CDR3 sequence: CASSTRGGIGTGNTIYF. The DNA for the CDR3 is TGTGCCAGCAGCACCCGGGGGGGGATCGGGACTGGAAACACCATATATTTT. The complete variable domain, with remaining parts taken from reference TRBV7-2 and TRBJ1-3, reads GAGVSQSPSNKVTEKGKDVELRCDPISGHTALYWYRQSLGQGLEFLIYFQGNSAPDKSGLPSDRFSAERTGGSVSTLTIQRTQQEDSAVYLCASSTRGGIGTGNTIYFGEGSWLTVV.

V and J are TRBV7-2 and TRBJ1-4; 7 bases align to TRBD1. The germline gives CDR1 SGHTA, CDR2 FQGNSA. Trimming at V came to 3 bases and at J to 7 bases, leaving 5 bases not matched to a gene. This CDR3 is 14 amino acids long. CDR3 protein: CASSLGYRGEKLFF. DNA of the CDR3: TGTGCCAGCAGCTTGGGGTACAGGGGTGAAAAACTGTTTTTT.

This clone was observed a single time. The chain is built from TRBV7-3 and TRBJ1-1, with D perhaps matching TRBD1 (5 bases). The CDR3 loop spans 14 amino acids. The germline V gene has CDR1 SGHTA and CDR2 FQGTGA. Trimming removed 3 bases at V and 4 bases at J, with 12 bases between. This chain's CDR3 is CASSFDSGSTEAFF. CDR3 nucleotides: TGTGCCAGCAGCTTCGACAGCGGGAGCACTGAAGCTTTCTTT.

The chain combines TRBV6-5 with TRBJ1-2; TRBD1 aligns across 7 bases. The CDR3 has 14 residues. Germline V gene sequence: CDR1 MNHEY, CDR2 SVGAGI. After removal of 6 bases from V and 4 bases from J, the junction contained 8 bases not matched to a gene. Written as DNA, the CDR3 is TGTGCCAGCAGCCCCAGACAGGGAGTCTATGGCTACACCTTC. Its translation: CASSPRQGVYGYTF.

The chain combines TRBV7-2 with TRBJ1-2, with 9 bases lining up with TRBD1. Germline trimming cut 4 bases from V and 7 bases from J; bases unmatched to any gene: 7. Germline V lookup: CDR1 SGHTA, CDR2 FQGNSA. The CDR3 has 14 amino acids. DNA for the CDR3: TGTGCCAGCAGCTCGGACAGGGGAGGGGGTGGCTACACCTTC. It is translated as CASSSDRGGGGYTF.

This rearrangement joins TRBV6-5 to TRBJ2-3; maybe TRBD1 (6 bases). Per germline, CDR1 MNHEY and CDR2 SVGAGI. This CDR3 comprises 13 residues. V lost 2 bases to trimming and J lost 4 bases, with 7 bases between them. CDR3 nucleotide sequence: TGTGCCAGCAGTTACCGACAGGCAGATACGCAGTATTTT. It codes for CASSYRQADTQYF.

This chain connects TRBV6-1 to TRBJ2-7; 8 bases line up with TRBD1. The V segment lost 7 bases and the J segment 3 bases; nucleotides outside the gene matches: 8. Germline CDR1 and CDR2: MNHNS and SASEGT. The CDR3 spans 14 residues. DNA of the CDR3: TGTGCCAGCACCAGACAGGGGCGAGACTACGAGCAGTACTTC. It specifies CASTRQGRDYEQYF.

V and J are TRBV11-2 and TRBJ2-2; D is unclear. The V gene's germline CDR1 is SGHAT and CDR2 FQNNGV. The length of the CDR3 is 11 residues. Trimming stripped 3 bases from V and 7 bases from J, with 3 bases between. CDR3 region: CASSLYGELFF. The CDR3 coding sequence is TGTGCCAGCAGCTTGTACGGGGAGCTGTTTTTT.

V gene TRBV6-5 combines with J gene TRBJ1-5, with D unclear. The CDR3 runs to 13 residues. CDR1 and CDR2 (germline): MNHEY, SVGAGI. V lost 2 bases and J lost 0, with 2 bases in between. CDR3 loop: CASSYRSNQPQHF. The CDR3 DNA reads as TGTGCCAGCAGTTACCGTAGCAATCAGCCCCAGCATTTT.

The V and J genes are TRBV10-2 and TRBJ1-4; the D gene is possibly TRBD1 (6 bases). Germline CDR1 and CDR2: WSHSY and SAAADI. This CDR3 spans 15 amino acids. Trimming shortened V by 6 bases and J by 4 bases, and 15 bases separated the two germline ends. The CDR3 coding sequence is TGCGCCAGCAGCGTATCAGGGGTCAATAATGAAAAACTGTTTTTT. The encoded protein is CASSVSGVNNEKLFF.

The CDR3 nucleotides are TGTGCCATCAGTAGGGGCGGCTATGGCTACACCTTC. Translated: CAISRGGYGYTF. The genes are TRBV10-3 and TRBJ1-2, with D perhaps matching TRBD1 (5 bases). V was shortened by 5 bases and J by 4 bases, with 8 bases between the two germline ends. Germline V gives CDR1 ENHRY, CDR2 SYGVKD. The CDR3 sequence is 12 residues long.

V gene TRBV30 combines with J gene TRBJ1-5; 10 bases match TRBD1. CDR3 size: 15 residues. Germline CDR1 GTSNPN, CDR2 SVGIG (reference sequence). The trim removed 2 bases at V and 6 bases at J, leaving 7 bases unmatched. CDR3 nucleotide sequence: TGTGCCTGGAGTACCGGGACAGGGGAGTTTCAGCCCCAGCATTTT. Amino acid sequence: CAWSTGTGEFQPQHF.

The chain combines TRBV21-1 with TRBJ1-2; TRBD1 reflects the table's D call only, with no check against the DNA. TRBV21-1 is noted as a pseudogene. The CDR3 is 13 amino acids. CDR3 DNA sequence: TGTGCCAGCAGGTCGGACAGGTACTATGGCTACACCTTC. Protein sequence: CASRSDRYYGYTF.